This TCR beta chain was captured by sequencing in a study of T-cell reconstitution after alpha-beta-depleted transplantation in children. CDR3 length: 15 residues. Trimming removed 0 bases at V and 2 bases at J, with 11 bases between. From germline, CDR1 is SGHTS and CDR2 YDEGEE. A TCRbeta library incorporating unique molecular identifiers was prepared. MiXCR, run by TCRdb on the PCR reads, gives a single entry per CDR3 protein. The sample contains some 200,000 distinct CDR3 sequences, approximately 14% of which appear only once. This clonotype was sampled from a human donor who donated a stem cell graft to a child with acute lymphoblastic leukemia. The sample was PBMCs from the stem cell graft donor, taken from the stem cell graft. J is TRBJ2-5 and V is TRBV5-8, with D unclear. Written as DNA, the CDR3 is TGTGCCAGCAGCTTGGAAATCGAGACTCAAGAGACCCAGTACTTC. It yields the protein CASSLEIETQETQYF.